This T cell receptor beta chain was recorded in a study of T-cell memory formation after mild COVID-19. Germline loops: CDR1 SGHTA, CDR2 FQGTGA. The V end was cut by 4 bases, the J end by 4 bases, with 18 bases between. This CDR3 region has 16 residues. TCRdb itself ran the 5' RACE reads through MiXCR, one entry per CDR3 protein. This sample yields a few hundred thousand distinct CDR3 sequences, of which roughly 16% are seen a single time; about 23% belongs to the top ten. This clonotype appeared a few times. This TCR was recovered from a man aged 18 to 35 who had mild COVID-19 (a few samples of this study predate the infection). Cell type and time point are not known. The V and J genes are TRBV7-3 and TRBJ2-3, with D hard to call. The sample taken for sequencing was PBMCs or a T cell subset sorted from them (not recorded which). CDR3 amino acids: CASSSSEDGVPDTQYF. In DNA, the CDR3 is TGTGCCAGCAGCTCAAGCGAGGATGGCGTGCCAGATACGCAGTATTTT.